The present entry profiles one T cell receptor (beta chain) with its context. The CDR3 is made up of 17 amino acids. Germline values: CDR1 SEHNR, CDR2 FQNEAQ (reference sequence). Trimming removed 2 bases from V and 2 bases from J, with 19 bases in between. These data are taken from a study of T cell changes during pregnancy in multiple sclerosis. Measured with immunoSEQ multiplex PCR; TCRdb has only the in-frame clones, and not every one. Among about 80,000 clones listed, under 95% were seen once. The source of this sequence is a female donor with multiple sclerosis, enrolled in a pregnancy study. The rearrangement joins TRBV7-9 to TRBJ2-7, with a tentative D call TRBD1 (5 bases). Sequencing used peripheral blood, obtained before pregnancy. CDR3 sequence (DNA): TGTGCCAGCAGCTTATTCGGTCAGGGCCCTCGAACCTACGAGCAGTACTTC. Its protein is CASSLFGQGPRTYEQYF.